The 4 T cell receptor beta chains presented below share a single source sample, sequenced in a study of blood T cells in healthy people across ages. A second roughly 6 to 11 cycle PCR used barcoded and J-beta primers. One entry per CDR3 protein, called by TCRdb with MiXCR from the 5' RACE reads. Of roughly 2 million distinct CDR3 sequences in the sample, about 49% were seen once. Sequencing was carried out using blood. The receptor source for this set is a middle-aged woman in good health.

This chain uses TRBV10-3 with TRBJ2-7; no definite D call. Trimming stripped 1 base from V and 0 bases from J, with 13 bases between. The CDR3 length is 16 residues. From germline, CDR1 is ENHRY and CDR2 SYGVKD. CDR3 coding DNA: TGTGCCATCAGTGAGTTGGACGGGTCTAGCTCCTACGAGCAGTACTTC. As protein: CAISELDGSSSYEQYF.

The V call is TRBV15, the J call TRBJ2-7; no firm D call. The germline V gene encodes CDR1 LNHNV and CDR2 YYDKDF (reference sequence). This CDR3 region has 14 residues. The V gene lost 0 bases and the J gene lost 1 base, with 7 bases spanning the gap. Here the CDR3 reads CATSRDWGSYEQYF. The CDR3 DNA sequence: TGTGCCACCAGCAGAGATTGGGGATCCTACGAGCAGTACTTC.

The J gene is TRBJ2-4, the V gene TRBV27, with 10 bases that match TRBD2. The J call may not be correct, given that the DNA end is closer to TRBJ2-7. CDR3 size: 15 residues. The germline gives CDR1 MNHEY, CDR2 SMNVEV (reference sequence). In nucleotides, the CDR3 is TGTGCCAGCAGCCCAAAGCGGGGGGGGGCCTACGAGCAGTACTTC. This sequence encodes CASSPKRGGAYEQYF.

The chain combines TRBV4-3 with TRBJ1-2; no clear D. CDR1 and CDR2 (germline): LGHNA, YSLEER. The CDR3 is 14 residues long. V gave up 4 bases and J gave up 8 bases, with 17 bases separating them. CDR3 region: CASSPRNGVEGYTF. In nucleotides, the CDR3 is TGCGCCAGCAGCCCCCGGAACGGGGTAGAGGGCTACACCTTC.